Sequencing of this TCR beta chain was carried out in a study of cytomegalovirus exposure and HLA in healthy donors. Study in general: Among the roughly 400 genotyped donors, approximately 80% were placed in the Caucasian-associated ancestry cluster.

60 Vbeta and 13 Jbeta primers were used in PCR. Produced via immunoSEQ multiplex PCR; TCRdb's table is partial and in-frame only. The sample has about 120,000 clones, under 90% seen once. The CDR3 covers 13 residues. The V gene lost 5 bases and the J gene lost 6 bases, with 13 bases spanning the gap. Germline CDR1 and CDR2: MDHEN and SYDVKM. Study observations and caveats: HLA-A and HLA-B allele assignments for most subjects were reportedly predicted accurately using TCR beta sequences. A previous analysis found most TCR beta V segments productive roughly 87% or roughly 30% of the time.

Turning to this clone: The antigen is unknown.

The clonotype was recovered from a female donor in good health and CMV-seropositive. This rearrangement joins TRBV28 to TRBJ1-2, with D perhaps TRBD1 (6 bases). Sequenced: PBMCs. CDR3 DNA: TGTGCCAGCAGTAAACAGGGCGGCAATGGCTACACCTTC. Translation: CASSKQGGNGYTF.